This TCR beta chain was identified in a study of read filtering for tumor transcriptome and immune sequencing. On the study more broadly: Mean patient age was around 66 years, range roughly 47 to 90; around 16 male, some 15 female. R-ISS stage counts were 8 for I, about 15 for II, about seven for III.

There are many counts of this clonotype. The antigen remains unidentified. From 300 to 400 ng of RNA, a library with molecular barcoded alpha/delta and beta/gamma adaptors was made. In TCRdb, the reads were re-called with MiXCR into one record per CDR3 protein. This table has 50,000 or so distinct CDR3 sequences, 9% to 15% appearing once. The CDR3 sequence is 17 residues long. Germline V CDR1 and CDR2: MNHEY, SVGAGI. Trimming removed 2 bases from V and 5 bases from J, with 22 bases in between. Study observations and caveats: This fraction held mixed bone marrow immune cells after CD138-negative sorting.

The specimen sequenced was a population of CD138-negative cells sorted from bone marrow. This clonotype originated in a donor aged 40 or over with multiple myeloma. This chain connects TRBV6-5 to TRBJ2-7, with D perhaps matching TRBD2 (6 bases). The CDR3, as DNA: TGTGCCAGCAGTTACGGGGGGTCAGGGAGGATCGTCCACGAGCAGTACTTC. Its translation is CASSYGGSGRIVHEQYF.